The sequence of this T cell receptor (beta chain) was determined in a study of blood T cell repertoires in COVID-19. Trimming took 3 bases from V and 5 from J; bases not matched to a gene: 0. The CDR3 loop spans 12 amino acids. This table comes from immunoSEQ multiplex PCR, and its TCRdb copy is limited to in-frame clones, with some not included. The sample lists 310,000 or so clones, 80% to 90% occurring once. The J gene is TRBJ1-1, the V gene TRBV12-3 or TRBV12-4; 7 bases agree with TRBD1. This TCR was recovered from a young man with COVID-19, enrolled during active disease. Material: peripheral blood. For the CDR3, the DNA is TGTGCCAGCAGTTTGACAGGGACTGAAGCTTTCTTT. As protein: CASSLTGTEAFF.